The following is a T cell receptor beta chain sequence with its context. The antigen remains undetermined. The data stem from a study of OX40 agonist ivuxolimab in advanced cancers. About the study: A male proportion of about 84% was recorded, with mean age about 54 years and range roughly 23 to 90. Partial responses were seen in three patients, one with hepatocellular carcinoma and two with cutaneous melanoma. Study outcomes and limitations: Some nonresponders additionally presented with little normalized T-cell clonal expansion. With doses of 0.1 to 3.0 mg/kg, CD4+ and CD8+ blood T cells had undergone clonal expansion by week 6.

V lost 0 bases and J lost 3, with 5 bases in between. Germline V CDR1 and CDR2: SGHAT, FQDESV (reference sequence). This CDR3 is built from 13 residues. Libraries were prepared by immunoSEQ multiplex PCR; TCRdb keeps only in-frame clonotypes and omits some of them. The sample has 90,000 to 120,000 clones, around 90% seen once. The starting material was CD4+ or CD8+ T cells sorted from blood, obtained in a trial of the OX40 agonist ivuxolimab. The TCR originated in an adult with an advanced solid tumor such as melanoma, head and neck, liver or kidney cancer. This chain uses TRBV11-1 with TRBJ1-1; no clear D gene. For the CDR3, the DNA is TGTGCCAGCAGCTTAGCCGGGGACACTGAAGCTTTCTTT. This sequence encodes CASSLAGDTEAFF.